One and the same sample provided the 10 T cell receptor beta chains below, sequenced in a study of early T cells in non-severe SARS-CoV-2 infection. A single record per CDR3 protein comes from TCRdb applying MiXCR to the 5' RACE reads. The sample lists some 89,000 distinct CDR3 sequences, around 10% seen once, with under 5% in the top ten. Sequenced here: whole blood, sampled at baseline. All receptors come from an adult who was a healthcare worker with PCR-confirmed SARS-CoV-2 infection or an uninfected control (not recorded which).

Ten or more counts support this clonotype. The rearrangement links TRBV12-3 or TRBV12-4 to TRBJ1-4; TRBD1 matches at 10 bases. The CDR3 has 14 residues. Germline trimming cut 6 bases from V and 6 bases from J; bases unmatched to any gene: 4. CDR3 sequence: CASRTGGSDEKLFF. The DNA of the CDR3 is TGTGCCAGCAGGACAGGGGGCTCGGATGAAAAACTGTTTTTT.

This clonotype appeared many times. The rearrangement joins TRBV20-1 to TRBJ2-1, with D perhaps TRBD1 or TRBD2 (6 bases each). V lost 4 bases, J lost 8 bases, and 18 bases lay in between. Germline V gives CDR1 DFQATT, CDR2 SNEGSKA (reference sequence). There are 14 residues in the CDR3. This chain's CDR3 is CSAIRGGDIYEQFF. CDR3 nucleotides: TGCAGTGCTATTCGGGGCGGGGACATATATGAGCAGTTCTTC.

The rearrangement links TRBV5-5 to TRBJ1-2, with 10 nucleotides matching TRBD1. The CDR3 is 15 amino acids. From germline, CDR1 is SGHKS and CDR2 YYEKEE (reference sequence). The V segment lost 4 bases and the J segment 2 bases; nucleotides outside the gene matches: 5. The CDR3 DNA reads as TGTGCCAGCAGCAAGTCGGGACAGGGGAACTATGGCTACACCTTC. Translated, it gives CASSKSGQGNYGYTF.

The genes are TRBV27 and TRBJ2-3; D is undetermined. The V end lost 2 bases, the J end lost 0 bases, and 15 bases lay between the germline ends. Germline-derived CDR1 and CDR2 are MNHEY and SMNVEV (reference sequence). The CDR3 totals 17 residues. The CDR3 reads CASSLTMGSSSTDTQYF. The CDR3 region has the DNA TGTGCCAGCAGTTTAACGATGGGCTCCTCTAGCACAGATACGCAGTATTTT.

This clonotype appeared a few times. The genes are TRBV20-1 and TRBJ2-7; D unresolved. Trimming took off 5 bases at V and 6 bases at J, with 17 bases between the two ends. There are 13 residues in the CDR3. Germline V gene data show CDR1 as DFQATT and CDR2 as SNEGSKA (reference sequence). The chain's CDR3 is CSASGQTWGEQYF. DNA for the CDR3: TGCAGTGCTTCGGGTCAAACCTGGGGCGAGCAGTACTTC.

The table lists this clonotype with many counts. DNA of the CDR3: TGTGCCAGCAGTACATCGGGGTCCCCGGCGGAGACCCAGTACTTC. It is translated as CASSTSGSPAETQYF. The V and J genes are TRBV12-3 or TRBV12-4 and TRBJ2-5, with a possible D match to TRBD2 (5 bases). CDR3 length: 15 amino acids. Trimming removed 5 bases from V and 5 bases from J, with 18 bases in between.

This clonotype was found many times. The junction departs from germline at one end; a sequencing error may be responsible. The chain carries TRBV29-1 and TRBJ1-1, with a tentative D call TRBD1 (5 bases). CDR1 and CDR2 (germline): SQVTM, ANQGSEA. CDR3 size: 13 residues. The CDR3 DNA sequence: TGCAGCATTGACACGGGGCTGAACACTGAAGCTTTCTTT. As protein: CSIDTGLNTEAFF.

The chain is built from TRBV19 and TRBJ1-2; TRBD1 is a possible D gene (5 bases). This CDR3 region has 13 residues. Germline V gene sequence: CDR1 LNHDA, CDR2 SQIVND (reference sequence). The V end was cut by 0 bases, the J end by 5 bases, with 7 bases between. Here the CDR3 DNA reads TGTGCCAGTAGTATAGACAGGGAGTATGGCTACACCTTC. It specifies CASSIDREYGYTF. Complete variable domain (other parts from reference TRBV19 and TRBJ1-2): DGGITQSPKYLFRKEGQNVTLSCEQNLNHDAMYWYRQDPGQGLRLIYYSQIVNDFQKGDIAEGYSVSREKKESFPLTVTSAQKNPTAFYLCASSIDREYGYTFGSGTRLTVV.

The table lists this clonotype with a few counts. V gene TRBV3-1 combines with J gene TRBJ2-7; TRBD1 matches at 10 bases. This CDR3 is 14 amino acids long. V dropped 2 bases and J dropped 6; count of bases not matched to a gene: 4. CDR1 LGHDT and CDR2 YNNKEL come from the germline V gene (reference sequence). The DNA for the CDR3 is TGTGCCAGCAGCCAAAGGGACAGGGGCATCGAGCAGTACTTC. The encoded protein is CASSQRDRGIEQYF.

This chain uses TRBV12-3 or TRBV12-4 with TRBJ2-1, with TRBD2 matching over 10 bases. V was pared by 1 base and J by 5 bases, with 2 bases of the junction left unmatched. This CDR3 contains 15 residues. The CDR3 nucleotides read TGTGCCAGCAGTTTAGGGACTAGCGGCCACAATGAGCAGTTCTTC. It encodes CASSLGTSGHNEQFF.